The 25 T cell receptor beta chains presented below share a single source sample, sequenced in a study of blood T cell repertoires in COVID-19. This table comes from immunoSEQ multiplex PCR, and its TCRdb copy is limited to in-frame clones, with some not included. This sample has approximately 60,000 clones, with just over 85% found just once. Sequenced input: peripheral blood. The receptors shown here come from a man between 50 and 59 years old with active COVID-19.

The chain combines TRBV6-5 with TRBJ2-2, with TRBD2 matching over 8 bases. The CDR3 contains 14 residues. Germline values: CDR1 MNHEY, CDR2 SVGAGI. Trimming removed 2 bases from V and 8 bases from J; junction bases left unmatched: 4. CDR3 DNA sequence: TGTGCCAGCAGTTACCCCGGGAGGGAAGGGGAGCTGTTTTTT. Protein: CASSYPGREGELFF.

Regarding this clone: Relative to the germline gene, one junction end is altered; a read error may explain this. The sample holds other DNA sequences that translate to the same CDR3. The chain couples TRBV5-1 to TRBJ1-2; tentative D call: TRBD1 (5 bases). This CDR3 region has 13 residues. Germline CDR1 SGHRS, CDR2 YFSETQ. The CDR3 bases are TGCCCCAGCAGGTCCGGGGGGGGCTATGGCTACACCTTC. It translates to CPSRSGGGYGYTF.

This clone showed up just a few times. This rearrangement joins TRBV27 to TRBJ1-2, with 11 bases that match TRBD1. The V gene end was trimmed by 5 bases and the J gene end by 7 bases; junction bases not matched to a gene: 12. The germline gives CDR1 MNHEY, CDR2 SMNVEV (reference sequence). The CDR3 runs 16 residues. The CDR3 DNA sequence: TGTGCCAGCAGTCCTCAGAGGACAGGGGGCATCCTTGGCTACACCTTC. Translating gives CASSPQRTGGILGYTF.

The V call is TRBV6-4, the J call TRBJ2-3; the match to TRBD2 covers 7 bases. J was trimmed by 1 base and V by 3 bases; bases with no gene match: 4. Germline V gene lookup returns CDR1 MRHNA and CDR2 SNTAGT. The CDR3 is 15 residues long. This CDR3 is CASSEMGGGTDTQYF. The CDR3 DNA sequence: TGTGCCAGCAGTGAGATGGGGGGGGGCACAGATACGCAGTATTTT.

The rearrangement uses TRBV3-1 (or the pseudogene TRBV3-2) and TRBJ2-1, with a possible D match to TRBD2 (7 bases). The CDR3 has 12 amino acids. Germline V gene data show CDR1 as LGHDT and CDR2 as YNNKEL (reference sequence). The V and J ends lost 7 bases and 6 bases respectively, with 10 bases between them. The CDR3 protein is CASNGGPNEQFF. CDR3 in DNA: TGTGCCAGCAACGGGGGGCCCAATGAGCAGTTCTTC.

The gene calls are TRBV7-9 and TRBJ2-2; D is perhaps TRBD2 (6 bases). The CDR3 contains 17 residues. With 4 bases removed from V and 7 bases from J, the gap between germline ends came to 22 bases. CDR1 SEHNR and CDR2 FQNEAQ come from the germline V gene (reference sequence). As DNA, the CDR3 is TGTGCCAGCAGCTCCAGATGGGACTTACGGACGGGCGGGGAGCTGTTTTTT. It codes for CASSSRWDLRTGGELFF.

The chain has TRBV7-9 and TRBJ2-5; D is unclear. CDR1 and CDR2 (germline): SEHNR, FQNEAQ (reference sequence). Trimming pared 5 bases from V and 5 bases from J, leaving 9 bases between. CDR3 size: 12 residues. The CDR3 nucleotides are TGTGCCAGCAGCGCCCTCGCGGAGACCCAGTACTTC. Translated: CASSALAETQYF.

The sample holds a few counts of this clone. The chain has TRBV28 and TRBJ2-4; a possible D gene is TRBD1 (6 bases). The germline V gene encodes CDR1 MDHEN and CDR2 SYDVKM. Between the trimmed V and J ends, which lost 3 bases and 0 bases, there was a span of 9 bases. The CDR3 runs to 15 residues. This chain's CDR3 is CASSFPGAAKNIQYF. DNA for the CDR3: TGTGCCAGCAGTTTTCCAGGGGCAGCCAAAAACATTCAGTACTTC.

The rearrangement links TRBV7-3 to TRBJ2-3; TRBD2 agrees at 9 bases. This CDR3 is built from 14 residues. Trimming took 3 bases from V and 3 from J; bases not matched to a gene: 1. CDR1 is SGHTA, CDR2 FQGTGA, per germline. The CDR3: CASSFSGRTDTQYF. The CDR3, as DNA: TGTGCCAGCAGCTTTAGCGGGAGAACAGATACGCAGTATTTT.

The chain couples TRBV18 to TRBJ1-1; 11 bases match TRBD1. The CDR3 loop spans 14 amino acids. V lost 2 bases and J lost 10; bases outside the gene matches: 6. Germline V lookup: CDR1 KGHSH, CDR2 LQKENI. The CDR3 is CASSPSRDRGGAFF. CDR3 nucleotides: TGTGCCAGCTCACCAAGCCGGGACAGGGGGGGAGCTTTCTTT.

This clone was counted once. One end of the junction varies from germline; a read error may be responsible. The rearrangement uses TRBV15 and TRBJ2-3; D possibly corresponds to TRBD2 (6 bases). The germline CDR1 and CDR2 sequences are LNHNV and YYDKDF (reference sequence). This CDR3 has 11 residues. CDR3 sequence: CATSRAGEWHF. As DNA, the CDR3 is TGTGCCACCAGCAGAGCGGGGGAATGGCATTTT.

The J gene is TRBJ2-2, the V gene TRBV7-2; the match to TRBD1 covers 7 bases. The junction had 5 bases not matched to a gene; V was cut back by 5 bases and J by 5 bases. CDR3 length equals 14 residues. Germline V gene sequence: CDR1 SGHTA, CDR2 FQGNSA. CDR3 nucleotide sequence: TGTGCCAGCAGCCGGATACAGGGGACCGGGGAGCTGTTTTTT. This sequence encodes CASSRIQGTGELFF.

This clone showed up just once. The gene calls are TRBV11-2 and TRBJ1-2; 8 positions agree with TRBD1. Germline CDR1 and CDR2: SGHAT and FQNNGV. This CDR3 is 15 amino acids long. After removal of 5 bases from V and 7 bases from J, the junction contained 12 bases not matched to a gene. CDR3 bases: TGTGCCAGCAGCCTAGGACAGGGTATTAGCTCTGGCTACACCTTC. Protein: CASSLGQGISSGYTF.

CDR3 coding DNA: TGTGCTAGTGGTAACGCCGGGACTAGCGGGAGGGGATGGTCGGAAGAGCAGTTCTTC. Translation: CASGNAGTSGRGWSEEQFF. The gene calls are TRBV12-5 and TRBJ2-1, with TRBD2 identical over 16 bases. The CDR3 totals 19 residues. CDR1 and CDR2 (germline): LGHNT, FRNRAP. With 5 bases clipped from V and 10 bases from J, the junction kept 17 bases outside the gene matches.

The chain couples TRBV18 to TRBJ1-3; the D is unclear. CDR1 is KGHSH, CDR2 LQKENI, per germline. This CDR3 contains 13 residues. Trimming took 3 bases from V and 0 from J, leaving 3 bases between them. The CDR3 loop reads CASSPNSGNTIYF. The CDR3, as DNA: TGTGCCAGCTCACCCAACTCTGGAAACACCATATATTTT.

The chain links TRBV30 to TRBJ2-7, with D possibly being TRBD1 (6 bases). The CDR3 loop spans 15 amino acids. The V end lost 3 bases, the J end lost 4 bases, and 19 bases lay between the germline ends. The germline V gene has CDR1 GTSNPN and CDR2 SVGIG (reference sequence). The CDR3 bases are TGTGCCTGGAGAGCCCAGAGGGGGTATGGGTACGAGCAGTACTTC. Its protein product is CAWRAQRGYGYEQYF. The whole variable domain, remainder taken from reference TRBV30 and TRBJ2-7, is SQTIHQWPATLVQPVGSPLSLECTVEGTSNPNLYWYRQAAGRGLQLLFYSVGIGQISSEVPQNLSASRPQDRQFILSSKKLLLSDSGFYLCAWRAQRGYGYEQYFGPGTRLTVT.

The chain combines TRBV19 with TRBJ1-2, with TRBD1 matching 7 bases. With 5 bases clipped from V and 4 bases from J, the junction kept 10 bases outside the gene matches. The CDR3 runs to 15 residues. Germline CDR1 reads LNHDA; CDR2 reads SQIVND (reference sequence). The CDR3, as DNA: TGTGCCAGTAGTCCTGACCGGGACAGATCCTATGGCTACACCTTC. Protein: CASSPDRDRSYGYTF.

This rearrangement joins TRBV7-8 to TRBJ1-3; 7 nucleotides line up with TRBD1. The germline gives CDR1 SGHVS, CDR2 FQNEAQ. V lost 5 bases to trimming and J lost 5 bases; unmatched junction nucleotides: 3. The CDR3 is 13 residues long. The CDR3 here is CASSHRGRNTIYF. In DNA, the CDR3 is TGTGCCAGCAGCCACAGGGGCAGAAACACCATATATTTT.

The chain's CDR3 is CASGLTVNYGYTF. The CDR3 DNA follows: TGTGCCAGCGGCCTGACAGTTAACTATGGCTACACCTTC. The chain couples TRBV27 to TRBJ1-2, with D possibly matching TRBD1 (5 bases). Germline CDR1 reads MNHEY; CDR2 reads SMNVEV (reference sequence). The germline V and J ends were trimmed by 8 bases and 1 base, with 11 bases remaining between them. The CDR3 runs 13 residues.

As concerns this clone: Other DNA variants within this sample encode the same CDR3. V is TRBV18 and J is TRBJ1-2; unclear D gene. CDR1 KGHSH and CDR2 LQKENI come from the germline V gene. V lost 3 bases, J lost 2 bases, and 7 bases lay in between. This CDR3 spans 13 amino acids. CDR3 in DNA: TGTGCCAGCTCACCCACGGAGAACTATGGCTACACCTTC. Translated, it gives CASSPTENYGYTF.

The chain couples TRBV9 to TRBJ2-1; TRBD2 matches at 9 bases. The germline V gene encodes CDR1 SGDLS and CDR2 YYNGEE. The J segment lost 8 bases and the V segment lost 4 bases, leaving 10 bases of the junction unmatched. CDR3 size: 15 residues. The CDR3 here is CASSTPETSGDEQFF. CDR3 bases: TGTGCCAGCAGCACACCCGAGACTAGCGGAGATGAGCAGTTCTTC. Full variable domain (remainder filled in from reference TRBV9 and TRBJ2-1): DSGVTQTPKHLITATGQRVTLRCSPRSGDLSVYWYQQSLDQGLQFLIQYYNGEERAKGNILERFSAQQFPDLHSELNLSSLELGDSALYFCASSTPETSGDEQFFGPGTRLTVL.

This clone has only a few counts. This chain joins TRBV7-9 and TRBJ1-5; D unresolved. CDR3 size: 14 residues. Germline V gene sequence: CDR1 SEHNR, CDR2 FQNEAQ (reference sequence). V dropped 2 bases and J dropped 6 bases, with 11 bases sitting between them. CDR3 sequence (DNA): TGTGCCAGCAGCTTAACCTACAGTAGTCAGCCCCAGCATTTT. Protein sequence: CASSLTYSSQPQHF.

This sequence joins TRBV6-2 or TRBV6-3 and TRBJ2-1; unclear D gene. This CDR3 is 14 amino acids long. The V end lost 4 bases, the J end lost 5 bases, and 12 bases lay between the germline ends. Germline values: CDR1 MNHEY, CDR2 SVGEGT. CDR3: CASSSWRRNNEQFF. In DNA, the CDR3 is TGTGCCAGCAGTTCCTGGAGAAGAAACAATGAGCAGTTCTTC.

The CDR3 sequence: CASSLPAGRTDTQYF. The DNA of the CDR3 is TGTGCCAGCAGCTTGCCAGCGGGCCGCACAGATACGCAGTATTTT. The V call is TRBV5-8, the J call TRBJ2-3, with TRBD2 as a possible D gene (6 bases). The CDR3 runs to 15 residues. V was pared by 1 base and J by 1 base, with 10 bases between. Germline V gene data show CDR1 as SGHTS and CDR2 as YDEGEE.

The chain recombines TRBV23-1 with TRBJ1-2, with TRBD1 matching 11 bases. TRBV23-1 is labeled an ORF, and its function is uncertain. The CDR3 totals 16 residues. After removal of 3 bases from V and 5 bases from J, the junction contained 8 bases not matched to a gene. The CDR3 spells CASSHRAGTGGYGYTF. DNA for the CDR3: TGCGCCAGCAGTCACCGGGCCGGGACAGGGGGTTATGGCTACACCTTC.